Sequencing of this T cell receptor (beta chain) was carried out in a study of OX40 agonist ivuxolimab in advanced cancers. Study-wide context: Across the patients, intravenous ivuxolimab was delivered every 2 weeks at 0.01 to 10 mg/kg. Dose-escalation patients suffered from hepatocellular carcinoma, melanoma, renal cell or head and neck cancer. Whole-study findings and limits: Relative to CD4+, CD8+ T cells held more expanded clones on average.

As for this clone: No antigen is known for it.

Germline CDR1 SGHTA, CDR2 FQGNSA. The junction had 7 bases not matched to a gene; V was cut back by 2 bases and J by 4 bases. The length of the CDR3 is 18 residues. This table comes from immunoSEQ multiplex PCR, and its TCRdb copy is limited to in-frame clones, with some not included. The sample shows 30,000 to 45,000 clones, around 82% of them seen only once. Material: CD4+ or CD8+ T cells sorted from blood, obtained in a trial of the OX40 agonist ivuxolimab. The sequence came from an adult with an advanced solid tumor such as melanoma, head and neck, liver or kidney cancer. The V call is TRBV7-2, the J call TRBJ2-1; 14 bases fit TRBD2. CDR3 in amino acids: CASSLTRTSGGQYNEQFF. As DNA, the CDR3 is TGTGCCAGCAGCTTAACCCGGACTAGCGGGGGGCAATACAATGAGCAGTTCTTC. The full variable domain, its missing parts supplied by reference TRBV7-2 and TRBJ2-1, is GAGVSQSPSNKVTEKGKDVELRCDPISGHTALYWYRQSLGQGLEFLIYFQGNSAPDKSGLPSDRFSAERTGGSVSTLTIQRTQQEDSAVYLCASSLTRTSGGQYNEQFFGPGTRLTVL.